This TCR beta chain emerged from a study of cytomegalovirus exposure and HLA in healthy donors. This clone was counted a few times. Its antigen is undetermined. Study-level results: Productive rates of about 87% or about 30% were seen for most TCR beta V segments in an earlier analysis.

Germline assignment: CDR1 SGHDT and CDR2 YYEEEE. CDR3 length: 14 amino acids. V was clipped by 0 bases and J by 3 bases; unmatched bases: 3. It was with 60 Vbeta and 13 Jbeta primers that the PCR ran. The table came from immunoSEQ multiplex PCR; TCRdb's copy has only in-frame clones and leaves some out. The table lists about 140,000 clones, about 84% of them singletons. The sequence was obtained from a man between 50 and 59 years old in good health and CMV-seronegative. This chain links TRBV5-6 with TRBJ2-7; TRBD2 agrees at 7 bases. Sequencing used PBMCs. Here the CDR3 reads CASSLAGGFYEQYF. CDR3 in DNA: TGTGCCAGCAGCTTGGCGGGGGGATTCTACGAGCAGTACTTC.